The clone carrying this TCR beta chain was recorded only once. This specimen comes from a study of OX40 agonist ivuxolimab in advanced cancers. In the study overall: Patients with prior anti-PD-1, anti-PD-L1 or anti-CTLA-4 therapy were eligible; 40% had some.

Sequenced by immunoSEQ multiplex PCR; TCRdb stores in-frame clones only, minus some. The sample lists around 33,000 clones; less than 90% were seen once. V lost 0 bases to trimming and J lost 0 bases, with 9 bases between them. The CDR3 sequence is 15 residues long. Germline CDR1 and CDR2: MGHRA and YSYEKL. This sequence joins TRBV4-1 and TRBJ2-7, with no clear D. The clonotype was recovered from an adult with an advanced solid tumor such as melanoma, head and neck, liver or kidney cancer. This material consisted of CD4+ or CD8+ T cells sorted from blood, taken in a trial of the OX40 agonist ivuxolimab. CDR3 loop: CASSQDYSYSYEQYF. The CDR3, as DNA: TGCGCCAGCAGCCAAGATTACAGCTACTCCTACGAGCAGTACTTC.